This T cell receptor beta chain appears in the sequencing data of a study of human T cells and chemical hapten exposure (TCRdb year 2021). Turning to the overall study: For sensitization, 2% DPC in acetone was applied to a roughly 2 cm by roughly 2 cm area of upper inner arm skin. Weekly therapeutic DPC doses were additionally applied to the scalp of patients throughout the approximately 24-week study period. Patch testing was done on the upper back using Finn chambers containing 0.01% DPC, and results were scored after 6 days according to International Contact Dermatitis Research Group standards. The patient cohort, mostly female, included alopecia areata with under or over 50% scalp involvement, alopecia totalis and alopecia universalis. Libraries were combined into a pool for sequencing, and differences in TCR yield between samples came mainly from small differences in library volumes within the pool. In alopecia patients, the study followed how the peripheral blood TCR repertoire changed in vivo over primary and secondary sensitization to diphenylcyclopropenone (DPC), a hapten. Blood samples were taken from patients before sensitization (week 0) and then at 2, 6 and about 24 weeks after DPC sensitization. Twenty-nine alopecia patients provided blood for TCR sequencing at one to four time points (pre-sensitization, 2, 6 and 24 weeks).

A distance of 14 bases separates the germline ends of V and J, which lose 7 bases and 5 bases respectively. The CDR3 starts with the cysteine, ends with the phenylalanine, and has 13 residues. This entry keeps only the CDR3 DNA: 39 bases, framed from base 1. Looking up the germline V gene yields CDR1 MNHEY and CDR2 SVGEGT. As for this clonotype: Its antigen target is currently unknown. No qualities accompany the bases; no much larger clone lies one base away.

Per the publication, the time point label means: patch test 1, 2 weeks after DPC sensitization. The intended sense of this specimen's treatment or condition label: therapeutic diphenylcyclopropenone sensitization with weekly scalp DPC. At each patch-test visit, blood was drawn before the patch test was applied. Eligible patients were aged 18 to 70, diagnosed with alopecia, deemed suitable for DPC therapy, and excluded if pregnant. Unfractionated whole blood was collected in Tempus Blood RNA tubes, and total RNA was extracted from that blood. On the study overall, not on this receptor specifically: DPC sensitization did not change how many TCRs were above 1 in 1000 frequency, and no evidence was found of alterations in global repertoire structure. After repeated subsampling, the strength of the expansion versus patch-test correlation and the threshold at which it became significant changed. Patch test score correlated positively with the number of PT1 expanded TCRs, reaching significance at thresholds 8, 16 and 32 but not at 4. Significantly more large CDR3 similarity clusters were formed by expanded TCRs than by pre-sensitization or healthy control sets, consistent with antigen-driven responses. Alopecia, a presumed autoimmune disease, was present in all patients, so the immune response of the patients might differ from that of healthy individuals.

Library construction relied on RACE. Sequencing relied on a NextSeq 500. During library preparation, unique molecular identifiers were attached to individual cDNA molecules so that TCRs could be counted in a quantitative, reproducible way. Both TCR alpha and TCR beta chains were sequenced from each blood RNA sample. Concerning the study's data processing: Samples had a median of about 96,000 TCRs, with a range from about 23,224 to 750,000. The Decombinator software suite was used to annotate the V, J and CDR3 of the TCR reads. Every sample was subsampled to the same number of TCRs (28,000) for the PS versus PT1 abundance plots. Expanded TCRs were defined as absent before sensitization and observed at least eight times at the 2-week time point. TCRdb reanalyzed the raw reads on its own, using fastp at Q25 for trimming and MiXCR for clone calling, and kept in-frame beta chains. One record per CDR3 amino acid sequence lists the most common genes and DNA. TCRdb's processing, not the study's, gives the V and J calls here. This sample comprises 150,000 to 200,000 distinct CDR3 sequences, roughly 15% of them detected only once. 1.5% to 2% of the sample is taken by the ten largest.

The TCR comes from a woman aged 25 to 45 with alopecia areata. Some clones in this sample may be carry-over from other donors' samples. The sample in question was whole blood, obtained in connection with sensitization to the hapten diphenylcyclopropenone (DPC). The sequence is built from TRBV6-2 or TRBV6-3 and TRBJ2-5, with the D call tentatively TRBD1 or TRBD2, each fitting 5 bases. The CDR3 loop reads CASIGAGEETQYF. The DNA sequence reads TGTGCCAGCATAGGGGCTGGGGAGGAGACCCAGTACTTC.